The rows below give T cell receptor beta chains drawn from one sample of a study of blood T cell repertoires in COVID-19. Libraries were prepared by immunoSEQ multiplex PCR; TCRdb keeps only in-frame clonotypes and omits some of them. Of about 28,000 clones listed, over 75% are singletons. Sequencing used peripheral blood. These TCRs come from a human donor in a cohort sampled during active COVID-19. CDR3s leave out the opening cysteine and the closing phenylalanine or tryptophan. Each record gives: V gene, CDR3 length, CDR3 protein.

V gene: TRBV7-3; CDR3 length: 11; CDR3 protein: ASSVPGGDTQY
V gene: TRBV18; CDR3 length: 9; CDR3 protein: ASTLLETQY
V gene: TRBV6-4; CDR3 length: 12; CDR3 protein: ASSDLRGTNGYT
V gene: TRBV28; CDR3 length: 12; CDR3 protein: ASSQWTGDYGYT
V gene: TRBV5-1; CDR3 length: 13; CDR3 protein: ASSFRTGEAEKLF
V gene: TRBV9; CDR3 length: 16; CDR3 protein: ASSRGQGAQTGTDTQY
V gene: TRBV5-5; CDR3 length: 11; CDR3 protein: ASSGGTDQPQH
V gene: TRBV4-2; CDR3 length: 12; CDR3 protein: ASSSGTGTFEAF
V gene: TRBV4-3; CDR3 length: 13; CDR3 protein: ASSQGRVGNQPQH
V gene: TRBV7-9; CDR3 length: 12; CDR3 protein: ASSWGGANTEAF
V gene: TRBV4-3; CDR3 length: 12; CDR3 protein: ASSQDSGNYGYT
V gene: TRBV6-5; CDR3 length: 12; CDR3 protein: ASRSLGAYNEQF
V gene: TRBV5-4; CDR3 length: 14; CDR3 protein: ASSSGAGRTPYEQY
V gene: TRBV20-1; CDR3 length: 9; CDR3 protein: SVSGETEAF
V gene: TRBV2; CDR3 length: 14; CDR3 protein: ASRPLAGGRADTQY
V gene: TRBV10-3; CDR3 length: 11; CDR3 protein: AISKESNQPQH
V gene: TRBV12-3/TRBV12-4; CDR3 length: 9; CDR3 protein: ASSFLAEQF
V gene: TRBV18; CDR3 length: 13; CDR3 protein: ASSGSRRSGETQY
V gene: TRBV7-9; CDR3 length: 12; CDR3 protein: ASSLVGQTYEQY
V gene: TRBV2; CDR3 length: 11; CDR3 protein: ASRGTGVYEQY
V gene: TRBV7-2; CDR3 length: 16; CDR3 protein: ASSLGRAGGLGWETQY
V gene: TRBV15; CDR3 length: 11; CDR3 protein: ATSRVPSNVLT
V gene: TRBV19; CDR3 length: 14; CDR3 protein: ASSVYRGMTKNIQY
V gene: TRBV6-5; CDR3 length: 13; CDR3 protein: ASSYPNRGIYGYT
V gene: TRBV6-5; CDR3 length: 13; CDR3 protein: ASTPRDTGNYGYT
V gene: TRBV19; CDR3 length: 12; CDR3 protein: ASSVTGRRDEQY
V gene: TRBV6-2/TRBV6-3; CDR3 length: 12; CDR3 protein: ASSYSGTDYGYT
V gene: TRBV28; CDR3 length: 13; CDR3 protein: ASTLGASYNSPLH
V gene: TRBV19; CDR3 length: 14; CDR3 protein: ASSIDGQGLNSPLH
V gene: TRBV2; CDR3 length: 8; CDR3 protein: ASSQDEQY
V gene: TRBV6-2/TRBV6-3; CDR3 length: 14; CDR3 protein: ASSYSRLAGNNEQF
V gene: TRBV10-3; CDR3 length: 12; CDR3 protein: AISLTGVNSPLH
V gene: TRBV7-8; CDR3 length: 12; CDR3 protein: ASSFLAGADEQF
V gene: TRBV29-1; CDR3 length: 9; CDR3 protein: SVPSGVEAF
V gene: TRBV6-5; CDR3 length: 13; CDR3 protein: ASRGQGESNQPQH
V gene: TRBV29-1; CDR3 length: 12; CDR3 protein: SVRTSGDLDEQY
V gene: TRBV15; CDR3 length: 11; CDR3 protein: ATSSRGGDEQF
V gene: TRBV7-9; CDR3 length: 12; CDR3 protein: ASSSHLTSYEQY
V gene: TRBV6-5; CDR3 length: 13; CDR3 protein: ASSYSTGHGNTIY
V gene: TRBV4-3; CDR3 length: 16; CDR3 protein: ASSQDNSGWSGANVLT
V gene: TRBV11-1; CDR3 length: 14; CDR3 protein: ASSLYVLGQNYGYT
V gene: TRBV27; CDR3 length: 12; CDR3 protein: ASSWTGSTDTQY
V gene: TRBV11-3; CDR3 length: 11; CDR3 protein: ASSRDSTYEQY
V gene: TRBV7-2; CDR3 length: 12; CDR3 protein: ASNDRNTNYGYT
V gene: TRBV6-1; CDR3 length: 15; CDR3 protein: ASSARFGTGIGSPLH
V gene: TRBV19; CDR3 length: 12; CDR3 protein: ASSIDNRDRDAF
V gene: TRBV19; CDR3 length: 12; CDR3 protein: ASSIGSEGNTIY
V gene: TRBV4-3; CDR3 length: 15; CDR3 protein: ASSQDRIPLPNEKLF